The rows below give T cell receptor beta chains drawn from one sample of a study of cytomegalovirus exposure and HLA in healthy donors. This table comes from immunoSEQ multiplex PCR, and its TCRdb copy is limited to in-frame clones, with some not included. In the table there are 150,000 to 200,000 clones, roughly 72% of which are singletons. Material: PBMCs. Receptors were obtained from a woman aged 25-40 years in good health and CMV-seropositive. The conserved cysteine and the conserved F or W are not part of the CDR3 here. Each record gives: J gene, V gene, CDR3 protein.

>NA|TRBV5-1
ASSLAKPNTGSHEQY
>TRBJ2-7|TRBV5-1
ASSLDIRSYEQY
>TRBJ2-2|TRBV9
ASSVGGNVGELF
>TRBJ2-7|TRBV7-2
ASTPFSGSYEQY
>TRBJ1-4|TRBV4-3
ASSQDPGAFGNEKLF
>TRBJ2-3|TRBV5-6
ASSGPGVAEDTQY
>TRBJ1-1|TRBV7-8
ASSLGQGWTEAF
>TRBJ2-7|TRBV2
ASTDSLSYEQY
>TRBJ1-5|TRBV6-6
ASTLDNSNQPQH
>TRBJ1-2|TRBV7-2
ASSLASGENYGYT
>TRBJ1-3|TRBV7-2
ASLREELGNTIY
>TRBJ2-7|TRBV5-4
ASSLTSASYEQY
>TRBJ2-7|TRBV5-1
ASSLVASGGGSYEQY
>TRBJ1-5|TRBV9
ASSITGVANQPQH
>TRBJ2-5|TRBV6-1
ASSESSEVTSATQETQY
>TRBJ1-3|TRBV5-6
ASSLTQGAVY
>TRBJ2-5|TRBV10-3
ASSKDRDQETQY
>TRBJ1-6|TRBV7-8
ASSLIRGVGSPLH
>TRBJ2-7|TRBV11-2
ASSLDDRDYEQY
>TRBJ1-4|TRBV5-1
ASRLMGANEKLF
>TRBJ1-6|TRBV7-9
ASSLPRTGPSPLH
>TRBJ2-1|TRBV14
ASSQDVIAGIAEQF
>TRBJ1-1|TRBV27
ASRPGTSGSEAF
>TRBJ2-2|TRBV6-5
ASSHPAGNTGELF
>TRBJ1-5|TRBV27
ASSFEGQSNQPQH
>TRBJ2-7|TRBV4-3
ASSQRQGAYEQY
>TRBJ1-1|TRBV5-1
ASTSGGGFGVTEAF
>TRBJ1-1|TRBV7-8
ASSLPLWNTEAF
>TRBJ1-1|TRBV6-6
ASSYQDVAF
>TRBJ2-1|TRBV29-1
SVGRVAGGSGNEQF
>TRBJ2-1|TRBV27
ASSSGLAGNTQF
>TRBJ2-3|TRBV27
ASSRQLVDTSTDTQY
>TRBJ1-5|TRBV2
ASSKDRKNQPQH
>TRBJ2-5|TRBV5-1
ASSPSPAWETQY
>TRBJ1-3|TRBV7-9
ASSLTGSSGNTIY
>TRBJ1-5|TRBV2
ASSQTGMGPQH
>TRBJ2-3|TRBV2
ATDGGRTDTQY
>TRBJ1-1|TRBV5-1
ASSSFGPQGGTEAF
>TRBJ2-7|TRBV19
ASSNLAGVREQY
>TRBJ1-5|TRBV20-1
SAQGGQPQH
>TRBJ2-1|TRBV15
ATSPGTGNNEQF
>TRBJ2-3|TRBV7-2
ASSPTGATDTQY
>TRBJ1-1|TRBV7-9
ASSKGDRDTEEAF
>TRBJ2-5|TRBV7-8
ASSLEAGQETQY
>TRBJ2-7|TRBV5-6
ASSSPGQET
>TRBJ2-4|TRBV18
ASSPLTPSGASGGKNIQY
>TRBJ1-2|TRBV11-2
ASSLDPQGGIYGYT
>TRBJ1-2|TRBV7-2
ASSLRDSHLAYGYT
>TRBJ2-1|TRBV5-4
ASSSGQGITNEQF
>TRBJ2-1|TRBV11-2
ASSLMISGYNEQF
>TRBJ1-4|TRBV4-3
ASSQEPTGENNEKLF
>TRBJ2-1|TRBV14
ASSHIPGLAGGDNEQF
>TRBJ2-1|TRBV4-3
ASSQEVAGVGNEQF